A selection of T cell receptor beta chains follows, all from one sample in a study of blood T cell repertoires in COVID-19. Method: immunoSEQ multiplex PCR; TCRdb's copy keeps in-frame clones and lacks some. The sample lists 55,000 to 75,000 clones, approximately 78% seen once, with 9.2% in the top ten. The sequenced sample was peripheral blood. These TCRs come from a human donor in a cohort sampled during active COVID-19. The CDR3 runs from the conserved cysteine through the conserved F or W. D genes are given only for firm matches.

d_call | v_call | cdr3_aa
- | TRBV28 | CASSPLGLYEQYF
- | TRBV7-2 | CASSPEGNYGYTF
- | TRBV28 | CASSPGQLGGPSDEQYF
TRBD1 | TRBV5-1 | CASSGYGQGAYSPLHF
TRBD1 | TRBV5-4 | CASSYGTGESKEQYF
TRBD2 | TRBV6-6 | CASSSPSGRVTGELFF
- | TRBV2 | CASKEYGSTDEQFF
- | TRBV2 | CASKGNRAGDQPQHF
- | TRBV29-1 | CSVERGRETQYF
- | TRBV7-2 | CASSPTGSNYGYTF
- | TRBV18 | CASSLRGFPYEQYF
- | TRBV23-1 | CASSQSRQNYGYTF
- | TRBV6-5 | CAICPLWAGGYTF
- | TRBV19 | CASSIDHRDTQYF
TRBD1 | TRBV2 | CASKSRGTEETQYF
- | TRBV19 | CASSIGLMNTEAFF
- | TRBV11-2 | CASSSPAGRIDQYF
- | TRBV28 | CASSLRGGRQPQHF
TRBD1 | TRBV19 | CASRGTGSSNQPQHF
- | TRBV7-8 | CASTTQGNYGYTF
- | TRBV2 | CASNRQAGNQPQHF
TRBD1 | TRBV7-9 | CASSGTGLIYGYTF
TRBD1 | TRBV4-1 | CASSASPHGDRGREQYF
TRBD1 | TRBV11-2 | CASRGQGEEAYEQYF
TRBD2 | TRBV27 | CASSRAGTSQFF
TRBD2 | TRBV4-1 | CASSQEEGLAEKQAEQYF
- | TRBV28 | CASHRRGSSGNTIYF
- | TRBV6-5 | CASSRGLNTEAFF
TRBD2 | TRBV28 | CASSFAGDYNEQFF
TRBD2 | TRBV5-1 | CASRGAGSYNEQFF
TRBD1 | TRBV3-1/TRBV3-2 | CASSQVEGQNIIEAFF
- | TRBV4-1 | CASSQQVAESYEQYF
- | TRBV28 | CASSGVLESTEPQHF
- | TRBV18 | CASSTNRDYGYTF
TRBD1 | TRBV24-1 | CATSGATGREFRQPQHF
- | TRBV23-1 | CASSQSLAVYNEQFF
- | TRBV7-9 | CASSLTQGGEGYTF
TRBD2 | TRBV19 | CASSVAGGEYEQYF
- | TRBV30 | CAWSVERAQGYTF
- | TRBV14 | CASSHPLIPGLPNYGYTF
- | TRBV6-2/TRBV6-3 | CASSFQGRSTGELFF
- | TRBV9 | CASSVGPGVASEQYF
- | TRBV3-1/TRBV3-2 | CASSQEKGEDYGYTF
- | TRBV19 | CASSILWQGPLDQPQHF
TRBD2 | TRBV7-3 | CASSLKPGGFNEQFF
TRBD2 | TRBV12-3/TRBV12-4 | CASSFWGGDEQYF
TRBD2 | TRBV9 | CASSVGASGTTGELFF
TRBD2 | TRBV24-1 | CATSDTGLAYEQFF
TRBD1 | TRBV28 | CASVTGGEARAFF